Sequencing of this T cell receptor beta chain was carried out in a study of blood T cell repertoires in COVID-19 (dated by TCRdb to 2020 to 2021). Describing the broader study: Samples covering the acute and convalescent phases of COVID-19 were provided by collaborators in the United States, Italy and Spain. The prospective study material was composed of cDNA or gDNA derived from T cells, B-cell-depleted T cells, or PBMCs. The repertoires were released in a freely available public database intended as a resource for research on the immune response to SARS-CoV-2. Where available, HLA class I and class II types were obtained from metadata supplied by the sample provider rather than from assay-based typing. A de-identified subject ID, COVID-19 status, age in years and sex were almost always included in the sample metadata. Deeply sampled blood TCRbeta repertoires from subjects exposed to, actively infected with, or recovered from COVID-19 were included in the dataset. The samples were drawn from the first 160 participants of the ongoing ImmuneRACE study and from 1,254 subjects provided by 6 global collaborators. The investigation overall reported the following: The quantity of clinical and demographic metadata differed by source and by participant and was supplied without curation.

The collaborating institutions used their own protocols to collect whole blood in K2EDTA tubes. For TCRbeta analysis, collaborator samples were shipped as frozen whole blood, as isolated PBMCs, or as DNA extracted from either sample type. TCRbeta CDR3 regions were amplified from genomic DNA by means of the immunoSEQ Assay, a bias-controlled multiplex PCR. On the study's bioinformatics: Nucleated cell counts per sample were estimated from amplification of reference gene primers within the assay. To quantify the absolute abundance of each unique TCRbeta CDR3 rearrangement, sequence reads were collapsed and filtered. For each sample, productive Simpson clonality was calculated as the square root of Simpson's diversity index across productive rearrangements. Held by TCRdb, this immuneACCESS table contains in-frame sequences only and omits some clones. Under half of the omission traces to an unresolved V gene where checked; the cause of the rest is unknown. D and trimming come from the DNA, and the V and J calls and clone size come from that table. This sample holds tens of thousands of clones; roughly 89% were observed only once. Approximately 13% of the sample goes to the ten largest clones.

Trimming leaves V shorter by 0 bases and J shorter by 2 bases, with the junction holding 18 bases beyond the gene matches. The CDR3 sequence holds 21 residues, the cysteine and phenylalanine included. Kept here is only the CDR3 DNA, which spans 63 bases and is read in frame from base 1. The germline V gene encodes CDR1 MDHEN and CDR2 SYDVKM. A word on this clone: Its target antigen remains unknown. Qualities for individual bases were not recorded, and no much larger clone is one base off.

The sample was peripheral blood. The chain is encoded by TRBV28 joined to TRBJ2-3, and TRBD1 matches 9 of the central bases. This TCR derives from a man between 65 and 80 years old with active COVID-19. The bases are TGTGCCAGCAGTTTATGGGGAATTGGGGGGGACAGGGAGTCAGACACAGATACGCAGTATTTT. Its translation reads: CASSLWGIGGDRESDTDTQYF.